The 7 T cell receptor beta chains below were found in one sample sequenced in a study of PD-L1 blockade in urothelial cancer. Sequencing was performed with immunoSEQ multiplex PCR; in TCRdb, only in-frame clones are kept and a portion is missing. The table shows 40,000 or so clones, with over 65% occurring only once. Specimen: PBMCs, collected around atezolizumab (anti-PD-L1) treatment. These receptors were taken from a man between 60 and 75 years old with urothelial cancer.

V gene TRBV7-2 combines with J gene TRBJ2-5; D unclear. Trimming took 3 bases from V and 2 from J, leaving 16 bases between them. Germline values: CDR1 SGHTA, CDR2 FQGNSA. The CDR3 sequence is 16 residues long. CDR3 in DNA: TGTGCCAGCAGCTTGCGGAAATTCGGGTCTCAAGAGACCCAGTACTTC. Translating gives CASSLRKFGSQETQYF. Using reference TRBV7-2 and TRBJ2-5 for the parts outside the CDR3, the full variable domain is GAGVSQSPSNKVTEKGKDVELRCDPISGHTALYWYRQSLGQGLEFLIYFQGNSAPDKSGLPSDRFSAERTGGSVSTLTIQRTQQEDSAVYLCASSLRKFGSQETQYFGPGTRLLVL.

The CDR3 is CSVGGQGQETQYF. CDR3 sequence (DNA): TGCAGCGTGGGAGGACAGGGCCAAGAGACCCAGTACTTC. The chain combines TRBV29-1 with TRBJ2-5, with 8 bases fitting TRBD1. The length of the CDR3 is 13 residues. V lost 6 bases and J lost 1; bases outside the gene matches: 4. Germline V gene data show CDR1 as SQVTM and CDR2 as ANQGSEA.

This CDR3 reads CAWRGLAAGREQFF. The CDR3 DNA sequence: TGTGCCTGGAGGGGACTAGCGGCAGGCAGAGAGCAGTTCTTC. The chain is built from TRBV30 and TRBJ2-1, with 11 bases fitting TRBD2. The CDR3 runs 14 residues. V trimming: 3 bases; J trimming: 10 bases; junction bases outside the gene matches: 8. Germline lookup yields CDR1 GTSNPN and CDR2 SVGIG (reference sequence).

This clone was observed a handful of times. The rearrangement uses TRBV18 and TRBJ1-6; perhaps TRBD1 as D (6 bases). The germline V gene has CDR1 KGHSH and CDR2 LQKENI. Trimming took off 4 bases at V and 10 bases at J, with 20 bases between the two ends. This CDR3 contains 16 residues. The CDR3 here is CASSRGLQGGRSPLHF. The CDR3 coding sequence is TGTGCCAGCTCACGGGGACTACAGGGTGGGAGATCACCCCTCCACTTT.

The chain joins TRBV27 to TRBJ1-4; possible D gene TRBD1, 6 bases. Trimming shortened V by 4 bases and J by 0 bases, and 12 bases separated the two germline ends. The V gene's germline CDR1 is MNHEY and CDR2 SMNVEV (reference sequence). This CDR3 comprises 16 residues. The CDR3 protein is CASSSQGLATNEKLFF. The CDR3 DNA follows: TGTGCCAGCAGTTCCCAGGGGCTGGCAACTAATGAAAAACTGTTTTTT.

The chain uses TRBV28 and TRBJ1-5; perhaps TRBD1 as D (6 bases). The length of the CDR3 is 16 residues. Germline V lookup: CDR1 MDHEN, CDR2 SYDVKM. V was shortened by 5 bases and J by 5 bases, with 19 bases between the two germline ends. CDR3 loop: CASSPPGTLSYQPQHF. CDR3 coding DNA: TGTGCCAGCAGTCCTCCGGGGACACTAAGCTATCAGCCCCAGCATTTT. Supplemented by reference TRBV28 and TRBJ1-5, the full variable domain reads DVKVTQSSRYLVKRTGEKVFLECVQDMDHENMFWYRQDPGLGLRLIYFSYDVKMKEKGDIPEGYSVSREKKERFSLILESASTNQTSMYLCASSPPGTLSYQPQHFGDGTRLSIL.

This clone is a singleton in its sample. The chain recombines TRBV6-5 with TRBJ1-1; 8 bases are shared with TRBD1. Germline V gene data show CDR1 as MNHEY and CDR2 as SVGAGI. The CDR3 covers 13 residues. The trim removed 6 bases at V and 4 bases at J, leaving 4 bases unmatched. CDR3 region: CASRRQGFTEAFF. For the CDR3, the DNA is TGTGCCAGCAGACGACAGGGGTTCACTGAAGCTTTCTTT.